Presented here are 23 T cell receptor beta chains from one specimen sequenced in a study of blood T cell repertoires in COVID-19. Repertoires were generated with immunoSEQ multiplex PCR, while TCRdb's copy carries only in-frame clones and drops some. This sample has roughly 140,000 clones; approximately 88% occur once, and the top ten carry 28%. The sample taken for sequencing was peripheral blood. These receptors all come from a human donor in a cohort sampled during active COVID-19.

The rearrangement joins TRBV7-9 to TRBJ1-1, with D unclear. Germline values: CDR1 SEHNR, CDR2 FQNEAQ (reference sequence). The CDR3 is made up of 15 amino acids. V gave up 1 base and J gave up 2 bases, with 11 bases separating them. CDR3 sequence (DNA): TGTGCCAGCAGCTTAGGAGACTTATCAAACACTGAAGCTTTCTTT. Translated, it gives CASSLGDLSNTEAFF.

This clone appeared a single time. The chain joins TRBV7-6 to TRBJ1-2, with TRBD1 as a possible D gene (5 bases). The germline V gene encodes CDR1 SGHVS and CDR2 FNYEAQ. The ends were cut back, 5 bases at V and 4 bases at J, with 11 bases in the middle. This CDR3 region has 13 residues. The CDR3 DNA sequence: TGTGCCAGCAGCACCTCGGGGGGCTATGGCTACACCTTC. Protein: CASSTSGGYGYTF.

Turning to this clone: Distinct nucleotide sequences in the sample also encode this CDR3. This sequence joins TRBV18 and TRBJ1-2; TRBD1 matches 7 bases. V dropped 2 bases and J dropped 7; count of bases not matched to a gene: 4. The CDR3 loop spans 13 amino acids. Germline V lookup: CDR1 KGHSH, CDR2 LQKENI. The CDR3 DNA is TGTGCCAGCTCACCAAGACAGGGTGGTGGCTACACCTTC. Its translation: CASSPRQGGGYTF.

The rearrangement uses TRBV4-2 and TRBJ2-5; TRBD2 agrees at 8 bases. Losses at the gene ends were 1 base for V and 3 bases for J; bases not matched to a gene: 7. Germline lookup yields CDR1 LGHNA and CDR2 YNFKEQ. This CDR3 is 16 amino acids long. The CDR3 spells CASSQGTPGGKETQYF. The DNA for the CDR3 is TGTGCCAGCAGCCAAGGGACCCCGGGGGGGAAAGAGACCCAGTACTTC.

This chain joins TRBV13 and TRBJ2-3; D gene unclear. This CDR3 has 15 amino acids. Trimming stripped 0 bases from V and 0 bases from J, with 7 bases between. CDR1 PRHDT and CDR2 FYEKMQ come from the germline V gene (reference sequence). Written as DNA, the CDR3 is TGTGCCAGCAGCTTAGGGACTCGCAGCACAGATACGCAGTATTTT. Its protein product is CASSLGTRSTDTQYF.

The chain is built from TRBV24-1 and TRBJ2-3; 12 nucleotides line up with TRBD1. The CDR3 runs to 14 residues. The J segment lost 6 bases and the V segment lost 10 bases, leaving 7 bases of the junction unmatched. The germline gives CDR1 KGHDR, CDR2 SFDVKD. The CDR3 region is CATRGTGGEDTQYF. CDR3 DNA: TGTGCCACGAGAGGGACAGGGGGCGAGGATACGCAGTATTTT.

This chain uses TRBV30 with TRBJ1-2, with 7 bases aligning to TRBD1. Germline values: CDR1 GTSNPN, CDR2 SVGIG (reference sequence). The J segment lost 1 base and the V segment lost 2 bases, leaving 10 bases of the junction unmatched. CDR3 length equals 16 residues. The CDR3: CAWSSLQGEVNYGYTF. The CDR3 DNA sequence: TGTGCCTGGAGTAGTCTTCAGGGGGAGGTTAACTATGGCTACACCTTC.

The J gene is TRBJ2-2, the V gene TRBV30; D remains ambiguous. Germline loops: CDR1 GTSNPN, CDR2 SVGIG (reference sequence). Deletions cut 3 bases from V and 6 bases from J, with 14 bases between. There are 14 residues in the CDR3. The CDR3 DNA follows: TGTGCCTGGAGAATGGGTAGGAGTTCCGGGGAGCTGTTTTTT. This gives the protein CAWRMGRSSGELFF. Combining the CDR3 with reference TRBV30 and TRBJ2-2 gives the whole variable domain SQTIHQWPATLVQPVGSPLSLECTVEGTSNPNLYWYRQAAGRGLQLLFYSVGIGQISSEVPQNLSASRPQDRQFILSSKKLLLSDSGFYLCAWRMGRSSGELFFGEGSRLTVL.

CDR3 amino acids: CASSPQDREGYEQYF. The CDR3 region has the DNA TGTGCCAGCAGCCCCCAGGACAGGGAAGGCTACGAGCAGTACTTC. The chain couples TRBV4-2 to TRBJ2-7, with 8 bases aligning to TRBD1. Germline-derived CDR1 and CDR2 are LGHNA and YNFKEQ. V trimming: 4 bases; J trimming: 3 bases; junction bases outside the gene matches: 8. The CDR3 length is 15 residues.

The rearrangement uses TRBV19 and TRBJ1-2; possibly TRBD1 for D (5 bases). The CDR3 totals 13 residues. CDR1 is LNHDA and CDR2 is SQIVND in the germline V gene (reference sequence). V gave up 5 bases and J gave up 4 bases, with 11 bases separating them. CDR3 residues: CASSVQGAYGYTF. CDR3 bases: TGTGCCAGTAGTGTCCAGGGTGCCTATGGCTACACCTTC.

The V and J genes are TRBV11-3 and TRBJ1-1; perhaps TRBD1 as D (5 bases). Trimming cost V 10 bases and J 5 bases, with 14 bases left between them. Germline V gene sequence: CDR1 SGHNT, CDR2 YENEEA. The CDR3 extends over 12 amino acids. CDR3 sequence: CATSGGDTEAFF. For the CDR3, the DNA is TGTGCCACGAGCGGGGGGGATACTGAAGCTTTCTTT.

This rearrangement joins TRBV7-2 to TRBJ2-7; TRBD1 agrees at 7 bases. With V trimmed by 5 bases and J by 6 bases, 10 bases remained unmatched. Germline V lookup: CDR1 SGHTA, CDR2 FQGNSA. CDR3 size: 14 residues. CDR3 region: CASSTSGQAREQYF. The CDR3, as DNA: TGTGCCAGCAGCACATCTGGACAGGCCCGCGAGCAGTACTTC. Full variable domain (remainder filled in from reference TRBV7-2 and TRBJ2-7): GAGVSQSPSNKVTEKGKDVELRCDPISGHTALYWYRQSLGQGLEFLIYFQGNSAPDKSGLPSDRFSAERTGGSVSTLTIQRTQQEDSAVYLCASSTSGQAREQYFGPGTRLTVT.

CDR3 DNA sequence: TGTGCCAGTAGTATACAAGGGGGACGCTACGAGCAGTACTTC. This codes for CASSIQGGRYEQYF. The rearrangement links TRBV19 to TRBJ2-7; perhaps TRBD1 as D (6 bases). Germline CDR1 is LNHDA and CDR2 is SQIVND (reference sequence). The CDR3 has 14 amino acids. Trimming took off 2 bases at V and 3 bases at J, with 11 bases between the two ends.

The chain couples TRBV18 to TRBJ1-6; 7 bases match TRBD1. The CDR3 sequence is 16 residues long. CDR1 and CDR2 (germline): KGHSH, LQKENI. V dropped 3 bases and J dropped 2; count of bases not matched to a gene: 4. The chain's CDR3 is CASSPQGVAYNSPLHF. The CDR3 DNA sequence: TGTGCCAGCTCACCCCAGGGGGTCGCCTATAATTCACCCCTCCACTTT.

The V call is TRBV14, the J call TRBJ1-2; 9 bases match TRBD1. With 5 bases clipped from V and 7 bases from J, the junction kept 8 bases outside the gene matches. The germline V gene encodes CDR1 SGHDN and CDR2 FVKESK. The CDR3 runs 14 residues. CDR3: CASSSGQGSRGYTF. The CDR3 DNA reads as TGTGCCAGCAGCTCGGGACAGGGCAGCCGTGGCTACACCTTC.

This clone was seen a single time. The rearrangement links TRBV18 to TRBJ2-5; TRBD2 agrees at 8 bases. From germline, CDR1 is KGHSH and CDR2 LQKENI. After removal of 1 base from V and 1 base from J, the junction contained 2 bases not matched to a gene. The CDR3 covers 15 residues. The CDR3 DNA reads TGTGCCAGCTCACCACGGGGACTAGGCCAAGAGACCCAGTACTTC. This translates into CASSPRGLGQETQYF.

The chain recombines TRBV12-5 with TRBJ2-7; 11 nucleotides align to TRBD1. The V and J ends lost 1 base and 4 bases, in that order; junction bases with no gene match: 0. In germline, CDR1 is LGHNT, CDR2 FRNRAP. CDR3 length: 14 amino acids. CDR3 loop: CASGLGDRGYEQYF. As DNA, the CDR3 is TGTGCTAGTGGTTTGGGGGACAGGGGGTACGAGCAGTACTTC.

The chain combines TRBV11-2 with TRBJ1-2; no definite D call. V was trimmed by 5 bases and J by 4 bases, leaving 20 bases between them. The CDR3 contains 16 residues. The V gene's germline CDR1 is SGHAT and CDR2 FQNNGV. The CDR3 is CASSTPRTAMAYGYTF. The CDR3 DNA reads TGTGCCAGCAGCACCCCCCGGACTGCGATGGCCTATGGCTACACCTTC.

V usage is TRBV6-2 or TRBV6-3 and J usage is TRBJ2-5, with 7 bases that match TRBD2. J was trimmed by 3 bases and V by 4 bases; bases with no gene match: 8. This CDR3 contains 15 residues. From germline, CDR1 is MNHEY and CDR2 SVGEGT. CDR3 in DNA: TGTGCCAGCAGTTTCCGGACTAGGCTAAAAGAGACCCAGTACTTC. This sequence encodes CASSFRTRLKETQYF.

CDR3 bases: TGTGCCAGCAGCGTAGGAGGTGGGTTCCAAGAGACCCAGTACTTC. Its translation: CASSVGGGFQETQYF. V and J are TRBV9 and TRBJ2-5; D not resolved. The CDR3 has 15 amino acids. V was clipped by 0 bases and J by 1 base, with 10 bases between them. From germline, CDR1 is SGDLS and CDR2 YYNGEE.

The chain links TRBV7-3 to TRBJ2-2, with 11 bases lining up with TRBD2. The CDR3 contains 18 residues. Trimming removed 4 bases from V and 8 bases from J; junction bases left unmatched: 15. The germline V gene has CDR1 SGHTA and CDR2 FQGTGA. The CDR3 DNA is TGTGCCAGCAGCTCCCGTCCGTTGACTAGCGGGGTGATTGGGGAGCTGTTTTTT. Protein: CASSSRPLTSGVIGELFF.

V is TRBV30 and J is TRBJ1-2; TRBD1 is a possible D gene (5 bases). The CDR3 extends over 13 amino acids. The germline gives CDR1 GTSNPN, CDR2 SVGIG (reference sequence). The V end was cut by 1 base, the J end by 1 base, with 7 bases between. CDR3 in amino acids: CAWSGRVNYGYTF. The CDR3 nucleotides read TGTGCCTGGAGTGGCAGGGTTAACTATGGCTACACCTTC.

The V and J genes are TRBV27 and TRBJ2-5; TRBD2 matches 10 bases. The J segment lost 7 bases and the V segment lost 4 bases, leaving 9 bases of the junction unmatched. This CDR3 comprises 15 residues. CDR1 MNHEY and CDR2 SMNVEV come from the germline V gene (reference sequence). This CDR3 is CASSSSGSYTATQYF. CDR3 nucleotide sequence: TGTGCCAGCAGTTCTAGCGGGAGCTACACGGCGACCCAGTACTTC.